This T cell receptor (beta chain) was profiled in a study of T cell responses to AZD1222 COVID-19 vaccine (dated by TCRdb to about 2021). About the investigation overall: AZD1222 recipients whose second dose came at about 4 weeks and those whose second dose came at about 12 weeks were combined into one group, since spike-specific TCR depth and breadth did not differ between the two schedules. TCR sequencing was performed for some 250 trial participants, of whom about 210 were given two doses of AZD1222 and approximately 25 were given two doses of MenACWY control vaccine. Trial participants were enrolled by age into subgroups of 18-55, 56-69 and 70-plus years, and about 150, 27 and 61 TCR-sequenced participants, respectively, were included in these subgroups.

The germline V and J ends show losses of 1 base and 2 bases respectively, and no gene match explains 7 bases of the junction. The germline V gene yields KGHSH for CDR1 and LQKENI for CDR2. Inclusive of the bounding cysteine and phenylalanine, the CDR3 is 16 residues long. Only the CDR3 part of the read is kept: 48 bases, read in frame from the first base. Overall results and qualifications from the work: A significant rise in spike-specific TCR breadth and depth was observed after two AZD1222 doses relative to day 0 and relative to MenACWY recipients. The 56-69-year group was small, and its depth increase did not reach significance, likely because of low power. Most participants were white British and females outnumbered males, and the authors suggested that clonal diversity may have been underestimated. Reportedly, almost half of the unique spike-specific TCRs recognized epitopes lying outside the regions that are mutated in the B.1.351 and B.1.1.7 variants. Conclusions about previously exposed vaccinees are limited, since just five or six AZD1222 recipients were seropositive for SARS-CoV-2 at baseline. Because no day 14 peak-response samples were available, the repertoires could be characterized only after the peak T cell response. The vaccine-associated CD4 TCRs covered the entire spike protein, and the dominant responses fell in regions 160-218 and 743-854.

The CDR3 regions of human TCRbeta chains were subjected to immunosequencing. The study's own analysis went as follows. Repertoire TCRs were checked for matches against a reference library of SARS-CoV-2-specific TCRs that had been generated using the MIRA antigen-specificity platform. Breadth was defined as the fraction of unique TCRs that were SARS-CoV-2-associated, and depth was defined as the fraction of total T cells that were SARS-CoV-2-associated. Each spike-specific TCR was assigned to its reactive spike region and to a CD4 or CD8 class using the MIRA data. Log10-transformed breadth and depth values were compared by one-way ANOVA with Sidak's multiple comparisons tests. TCRdb's version of the immuneACCESS table is confined to in-frame rearrangements and falls short of the full clone set. An unresolved V gene accounts for under half of the shortfall where checked; the remainder is of unknown origin. V, J and clone size are taken as reported in that table, and D and trimming were inferred from the DNA itself. Present in this sample are some 84,000 clones, around nine tenths of which were seen just once. The top ten clonotypes cover roughly 16% of the sample.

With regard to this clone: It lacks a known antigen. No per-base quality is available; no much larger clone lies one base away.

Read against the paper, the sample's time point label means: baseline before first vaccination. Vaccinee samples came from UK trials COV001 and COV002, including a single-blind randomized controlled phase 2/3 trial of AZD1222 (ChAdOx1 nCoV-19) in healthy adults. Trial participant PBMC samples were collected at day 0 and day 28 after the second dose for TCRbeta chain sequencing. The sequence derives from an adult in good health. Sequencing used peripheral blood, obtained on day 0 of AZD1222 vaccination. The sequence joins TRBV18 to TRBJ2-7; TRBD2 agrees with 8 junctional bases. The nucleotide sequence reads TGTGCCAGCTCACCACGGGCGGGAGGCTTTCCCTACGAGCAGTACTTC. It encodes CASSPRAGGFPYEQYF.